The present TCR beta chain was sequenced within a study of blood T cell repertoires in COVID-19. At the level of the study: The United States, Italy and Spain supplied acute and convalescent COVID-19 samples. PBMCs, B-cell-depleted T cells, or T cells provided the cDNA or gDNA that made up the material.

The length of the CDR3 is 16 residues. Authors' analysis steps: Estimation of nucleated cell counts relied on the amplification of reference gene primers. Libraries were prepared by immunoSEQ multiplex PCR; TCRdb keeps only in-frame clonotypes and omits some of them. For V, J and clone size, that table is used; D and trimming come from the DNA. This sample has about 120,000 clones, with approximately 80% found just once. The genes are TRBV21-1 and TRBJ1-5. TRBV21-1 is designated a pseudogene. The receptor's source is a man aged 65-85 years with acute or convalescent COVID-19. The sequenced material came from peripheral blood. The CDR3 region is CASSKKNGYSNQPQHF. CDR3 sequence (DNA): TGTGCCAGCAGCAAAAAAAACGGGTATAGCAATCAGCCCCAGCATTTT.